A single sample gave rise to the 22 T cell receptor beta chains below, sequenced in a study of blood T cell repertoires in COVID-19. Profiled with immunoSEQ multiplex PCR; TCRdb holds only in-frame clones, not every one. The sample has 50,000 or so clones; around 80% are singletons. The material sequenced was peripheral blood. The receptor set was obtained from a man aged 45-60 years with acute or convalescent COVID-19.

The rearrangement links TRBV5-1 to TRBJ1-1, with TRBD1 matching 8 bases. V dropped 0 bases and J dropped 10; count of bases not matched to a gene: 8. From germline, CDR1 is SGHRS and CDR2 YFSETQ. The CDR3 spans 14 residues. For the CDR3, the DNA is TGCGCCAGCAGCTTGGCCCAGGGACAGGTGACAGCTTTCTTT. Translated, it gives CASSLAQGQVTAFF. Together with reference TRBV5-1 and TRBJ1-1, the CDR3 gives the full variable domain: KAGVTQTPRYLIKTRGQQVTLSCSPISGHRSVSWYQQTPGQGLQFLFEYFSETQRNKGNFPGRFSGRQFSNSRSEMNVSTLELGDSALYLCASSLAQGQVTAFFGQGTRLTVV.

The V and J genes are TRBV6-1 and TRBJ2-7, with D possibly TRBD2 on 6 matching bases. The V gene lost 3 bases and the J gene lost 4 bases, with 10 bases spanning the gap. Germline V gene data show CDR1 as MNHNS and CDR2 as SASEGT. The CDR3 is 13 residues long. CDR3 loop: CASSDPGRYEQYF. The CDR3, as DNA: TGTGCCAGCAGTGATCCGGGGAGGTACGAGCAGTACTTC.

The chain combines TRBV28 with TRBJ1-1; TRBD1 matches at 7 bases. This CDR3 is built from 14 residues. With V trimmed by 3 bases and J by 6 bases, 7 bases remained unmatched. Germline V gene sequence: CDR1 MDHEN, CDR2 SYDVKM. This CDR3 is CASSLYGTAAEAFF. As DNA, the CDR3 is TGTGCCAGCAGTTTGTATGGGACAGCCGCTGAAGCTTTCTTT.

The chain has TRBV2 and TRBJ2-2; the D is unclear. The CDR3 consists of 13 residues. The V end was cut by 9 bases, the J end by 0 bases, with 8 bases between. Germline CDR1 is SNHLY and CDR2 is FYNNEI. CDR3 DNA: TGTGCCAGGGCCGGGTCGAACACCGGGGAGCTGTTTTTT. It specifies CARAGSNTGELFF.

CDR3 bases: TGCGCCAGCAGTGTAACCACAGGGAACGAGCAGTACTTC. Residues: CASSVTTGNEQYF. J is TRBJ2-7 and V is TRBV10-1; D possibly corresponds to TRBD1 (6 bases). Germline V gives CDR1 WNHNN, CDR2 SYGVQD (reference sequence). Trimming pared 4 bases from V and 5 bases from J, leaving 12 bases between. This CDR3 has 13 amino acids.

The chain is built from TRBV10-3 and TRBJ1-4; weak D call: TRBD1 (6 bases). Germline V CDR1 and CDR2: ENHRY, SYGVKD. This CDR3 comprises 14 residues. V was shortened by 7 bases and J by 5 bases, with 14 bases between the two germline ends. The CDR3 loop reads CAIKGDTENEKLFF. Here the CDR3 DNA reads TGTGCCATCAAAGGGGACACCGAGAATGAAAAACTGTTTTTT.

J is TRBJ2-3 and V is TRBV11-2, with TRBD2 matching 7 bases. Germline V CDR1 and CDR2: SGHAT, FQNNGV. The CDR3 is made up of 15 amino acids. V shed 0 bases, J shed 3 bases, and the junction held 3 bases outside the gene matches. The CDR3 coding sequence is TGTGCCAGCAGCTTAGAGGGGGGAGGGACAGATACGCAGTATTTT. Amino acids: CASSLEGGGTDTQYF.

This clone was seen many times. The gene calls are TRBV6-1 and TRBJ2-5, with TRBD2 matching over 10 bases. Per germline, CDR1 MNHNS and CDR2 SASEGT. V gave up 0 bases and J gave up 2 bases; unmatched junction bases: 0. The CDR3 is 15 residues long. CDR3 amino acids: CASSEAAGGQETQYF. The CDR3 region has the DNA TGTGCCAGCAGTGAAGCAGCGGGGGGGCAAGAGACCCAGTACTTC.

V usage is TRBV4-1 and J usage is TRBJ1-2; D not certain. V lost 0 bases and J 0 bases, leaving 5 bases between the germline ends. This CDR3 is built from 14 residues. Germline CDR1 is MGHRA and CDR2 is YSYEKL. CDR3 in amino acids: CASSQDPANYGYTF. The CDR3 nucleotides are TGCGCCAGCAGCCAAGATCCAGCTAACTATGGCTACACCTTC.

The chain has TRBV27 and TRBJ2-1, with TRBD2 identical over 8 bases. Germline CDR1 and CDR2: MNHEY and SMNVEV (reference sequence). The V segment lost 5 bases and the J segment 7 bases; nucleotides outside the gene matches: 10. CDR3 length equals 15 residues. This CDR3 is CASSLQRGPLNEQFF. The CDR3 region has the DNA TGTGCCAGCAGTCTTCAGCGGGGGCCTTTGAATGAGCAGTTCTTC.

This rearrangement joins TRBV7-6 to TRBJ2-7, with D possibly matching TRBD1 (5 bases). Germline CDR1 is SGHVS and CDR2 is FNYEAQ. The CDR3 length is 16 residues. The V and J ends lost 5 bases and 0 bases respectively, with 17 bases between them. In nucleotides, the CDR3 is TGTGCCAGCAGCCCAGGTGGGGCAGGGATCTCCTACGAGCAGTACTTC. Residues: CASSPGGAGISYEQYF.

This clone was seen just once. The gene calls are TRBV19 and TRBJ2-1; TRBD2 might be the D (6 bases). Deletions cut 2 bases from V and 9 bases from J, with 23 bases between. Germline-derived CDR1 and CDR2 are LNHDA and SQIVND (reference sequence). The CDR3 is 17 amino acids. The CDR3, as DNA: TGTGCCAGTAGTATAATCCCCTGGGGGGTCCGCTCCATTGAGCAGTTCTTC. Amino acid sequence: CASSIIPWGVRSIEQFF.

This sequence joins TRBV30 and TRBJ1-2, with D unresolved. The germline V gene encodes CDR1 GTSNPN and CDR2 SVGIG (reference sequence). Trimming pared 5 bases from V and 5 bases from J, leaving 12 bases between. The CDR3 covers 12 residues. CDR3 protein: CAWVGTLYGYTF. The CDR3 coding sequence is TGTGCCTGGGTGGGCACATTATATGGCTACACCTTC. The entire variable domain, with the rest obtained from reference TRBV30 and TRBJ1-2, is as follows: SQTIHQWPATLVQPVGSPLSLECTVEGTSNPNLYWYRQAAGRGLQLLFYSVGIGQISSEVPQNLSASRPQDRQFILSSKKLLLSDSGFYLCAWVGTLYGYTFGSGTRLTVV.

The chain joins TRBV30 to TRBJ1-4; tentative D call: TRBD1 (6 bases). Between the trimmed V and J ends, which lost 5 bases and 5 bases, there was a span of 12 bases. Germline assignment: CDR1 GTSNPN and CDR2 SVGIG (reference sequence). The CDR3 covers 13 residues. As DNA, the CDR3 is TGTGCCTGGGAAGGGGGGGCAAATGAAAAACTGTTTTTT. Residues: CAWEGGANEKLFF. The variable domain in full, with the rest retrieved from reference TRBV30 and TRBJ1-4, is SQTIHQWPATLVQPVGSPLSLECTVEGTSNPNLYWYRQAAGRGLQLLFYSVGIGQISSEVPQNLSASRPQDRQFILSSKKLLLSDSGFYLCAWEGGANEKLFFGSGTQLSVL.

The rearrangement links TRBV27 to TRBJ1-6, with a possible D match to TRBD1 (5 bases). Germline CDR1 MNHEY, CDR2 SMNVEV (reference sequence). There are 16 residues in the CDR3. V was trimmed by 3 bases and J by 6 bases, leaving 15 bases between them. In nucleotides, the CDR3 is TGTGCCAGCAGTTTTTTCGCAGGGCGCAGTAATTCACCCCTCCACTTT. Translated: CASSFFAGRSNSPLHF.

The rearrangement uses TRBV9 and TRBJ2-7; TRBD2 agrees at 11 bases. The germline CDR1 and CDR2 sequences are SGDLS and YYNGEE. V lost 0 bases and J lost 3; bases outside the gene matches: 2. This CDR3 comprises 15 residues. Here the CDR3 DNA reads TGTGCCAGCAGCGTAGGGGGGACTAGCGGCTACGAGCAGTACTTC. Its protein product is CASSVGGTSGYEQYF.

The chain carries TRBV30 and TRBJ1-2; unclear D gene. CDR3 length: 11 residues. V shed 4 bases and J shed 6 bases, with 9 bases lying between them. Germline loops: CDR1 GTSNPN, CDR2 SVGIG (reference sequence). The CDR3 here is CAWTGGDGYTF. The CDR3 DNA reads as TGTGCCTGGACAGGAGGTGATGGCTACACCTTC.

This clone has just a few counts. The V and J genes are TRBV3-1 (or the pseudogene TRBV3-2) and TRBJ1-5, with TRBD1 matching over 9 bases. The CDR3 covers 15 residues. The germline CDR1 and CDR2 sequences are LGHDT and YNNKEL (reference sequence). V was clipped by 2 bases and J by 7 bases; unmatched bases: 6. In DNA, the CDR3 is TGTGCCAGCAGCCAAACCGGGACAGGGAGACAGCCCCAGCATTTT. Translated, it gives CASSQTGTGRQPQHF.

This clone has only a few counts. The chain carries TRBV11-2 and TRBJ2-3; 11 bases line up with TRBD2. The CDR3 sequence is 15 residues long. CDR1 is SGHAT and CDR2 is FQNNGV in the germline V gene. The V segment lost 5 bases and the J segment 5 bases; nucleotides outside the gene matches: 6. The chain's CDR3 is CASSPRTSGLDTQYF. The CDR3 nucleotides read TGTGCCAGCAGCCCTAGGACTAGCGGGTTAGATACGCAGTATTTT.

In its sample, this clone was seen once. The rearrangement links TRBV18 to TRBJ1-6; 8 bases line up with TRBD1. With V trimmed by 3 bases and J by 9 bases, 7 bases remained unmatched. The length of the CDR3 is 15 residues. Germline V gene data show CDR1 as KGHSH and CDR2 as LQKENI. The CDR3 loop is CASSPQDRASSPLHF. The CDR3 DNA is TGTGCCAGCTCACCCCAGGACAGGGCTAGTTCACCCCTCCACTTT.

The rearrangement joins TRBV5-6 to TRBJ2-2, with D maybe TRBD2 (5 bases). Germline CDR1 reads SGHDT; CDR2 reads YYEEEE. The CDR3 totals 15 residues. The V end lost 1 base, the J end lost 0 bases, and 7 bases lay between the germline ends. CDR3 loop: CASSLRTSNTGELFF. The CDR3 DNA reads TGTGCCAGCAGCTTGAGGACTTCGAACACCGGGGAGCTGTTTTTT.

The rearrangement uses TRBV7-9 and TRBJ1-6, with 9 bases aligning to TRBD1. Unmatched junction bases numbered 13, after V lost 4 bases and J lost 9 bases. Germline CDR1 SEHNR, CDR2 FQNEAQ (reference sequence). The CDR3 consists of 17 residues. CDR3 nucleotide sequence: TGTGCCAGCAGCTCCAAACCGGGACAGGGAATTTTTTCACCCCTCCACTTT. Translated: CASSSKPGQGIFSPLHF.